This record covers a single T cell receptor beta chain. Its antigen is unknown. This sample was included in a study of immune heterogeneity within non-small cell lung tumors. Study as a whole: In total, the tumors were 4 squamous cell carcinomas, roughly 10 non-squamous carcinomas and 1 not otherwise specified.

Multiplex PCR (32 V and 13 J primers) was used to amplify the TCR beta CDR3. TCRdb re-called the multiplex PCR reads with MiXCR, one entry per CDR3 protein. The sample comprises some 15,000 distinct CDR3 sequences, about 31% of which are singletons, and 13% to 15% rests with the top ten. There are 14 residues in the CDR3. V was clipped by 1 base and J by 2 bases; unmatched bases: 1. Bulk tumor genomic DNA served as template, at roughly 630 ng per sample. Collection of several biopsies per primary tumor, spaced far apart, took place during surgery. Newly diagnosed with untreated non-small cell lung cancer, the patients underwent curative surgery. General observations from the study: High-frequency T-cell receptor beta clonotypes were largely distinct between individual patients. Local tumor mutational burden and local T-cell repertoire clonality showed a moderate significant correlation, R roughly 0.35.

The rearrangement uses TRBV12-3 or TRBV12-4 and TRBJ2-5, with 7 bases identical to TRBD1. The sequenced sample consisted of lung tumor tissue. The clonotype comes from a woman between 50 and 59 years old with non-small cell lung cancer. CDR3 bases: TGTGCCAGCAGTTTAGGACAGGGTCAAGAGACCCAGTACTTC. This translates into CASSLGQGQETQYF.